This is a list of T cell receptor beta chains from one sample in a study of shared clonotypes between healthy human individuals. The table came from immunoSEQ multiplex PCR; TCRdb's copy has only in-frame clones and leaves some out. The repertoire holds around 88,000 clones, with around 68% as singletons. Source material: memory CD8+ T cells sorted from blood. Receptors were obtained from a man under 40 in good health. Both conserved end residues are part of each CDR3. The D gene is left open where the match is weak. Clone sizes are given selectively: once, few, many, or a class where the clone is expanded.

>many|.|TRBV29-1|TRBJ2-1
TGCAGCGTTGAAACCCACATAGGGCCCAACCGCTCCTACAATGAGCAGTTCTTC
CSVETHIGPNRSYNEQFF
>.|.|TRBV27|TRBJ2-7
TGTGCCAGCAGTTTTTACTCGGTCAATCCCTCCTACGAGCAGTACTTC
CASSFYSVNPSYEQYF
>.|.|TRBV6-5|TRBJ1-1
TGTGCCAGCAGTCCCGGGGGGGGTGAAGCTTTCTTT
CASSPGGGEAFF
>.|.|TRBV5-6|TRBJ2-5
TGTGCCAGCAGCCACCGGGGAGAGACCCAGTACTTC
CASSHRGETQYF
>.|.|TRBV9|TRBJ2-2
TGTGCCAGCAGCGTAAGGGGAGGGACAGGCGGTTCCGGGGAGCTGTTTTTT
CASSVRGGTGGSGELFF
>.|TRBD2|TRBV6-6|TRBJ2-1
TGTGCCAGCAGCATTCTAGCGGGAGTCAAGGATGAGCAGTTCTTC
CASSILAGVKDEQFF
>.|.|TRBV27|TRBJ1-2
TGTGCCAGCAGTTTATCGCAGGTATCGAATGGCTACACCTTC
CASSLSQVSNGYTF
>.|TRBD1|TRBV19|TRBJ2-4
TGTGCCAGTAGTACCCCGGACAGGGGAAACATTCAGTACTTC
CASSTPDRGNIQYF
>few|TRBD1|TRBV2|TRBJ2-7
TGTGCCAGCCGACAGGGGGCTTACGAGCAGTACTTC
CASRQGAYEQYF
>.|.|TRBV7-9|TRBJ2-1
TGTGCCAGCAGCCACCGCCCTAGCGAGCAGTTCTTC
CASSHRPSEQFF
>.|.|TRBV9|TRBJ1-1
TGTGCCAGCAGCGTATCAGAAAACACTGAAGCTTTCTTT
CASSVSENTEAFF
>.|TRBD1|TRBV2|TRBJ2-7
TGTGCCAGTCAGGGGGCAGCGAGCTCCTACGAGCAGTACTTC
CASQGAASSYEQYF
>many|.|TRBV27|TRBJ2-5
TGTGCCAGCAGTCCCCGTATGTGGCAAGAGACCCAGTACTTC
CASSPRMWQETQYF
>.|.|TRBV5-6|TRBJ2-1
TGTGCCAGCAGCTTCCGGGGTCGGAGCAATGAGCAGTTCTTC
CASSFRGRSNEQFF
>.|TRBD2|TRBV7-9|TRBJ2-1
TGTGCCAGCAGCGAGACTAGCGGGAGTCTCTACAATGAGCAGTTCTTC
CASSETSGSLYNEQFF
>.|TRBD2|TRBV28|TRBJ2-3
TGTGCCAGCAGTCAGACTAGCGGGAGGAATACGCAGTATTTT
CASSQTSGRNTQYF
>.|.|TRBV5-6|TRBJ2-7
TGTGCCAGCAGCTTGGGAGGGGACTACGAGCAGTACTTC
CASSLGGDYEQYF
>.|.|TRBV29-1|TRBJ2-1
TGCAGCGGGGATTCCCAGGGTGAGCAGTTCTTC
CSGDSQGEQFF
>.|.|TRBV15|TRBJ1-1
TGTGCCACCAGCAGGGAGCCCAGGGACACTGAAGCTTTCTTT
CATSREPRDTEAFF
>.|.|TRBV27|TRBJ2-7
TGTGCCAGCAGTCCAGCAGCGGAGGCTTCCTACGAGCAGTACTTC
CASSPAAEASYEQYF
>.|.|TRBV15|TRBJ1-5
TGTGCCACCAGCAGAAACCGTGTGAGCAATCAGCCCCAGCATTTT
CATSRNRVSNQPQHF
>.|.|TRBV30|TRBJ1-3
TGTGCCTGGGCGGCGGATCGCTCTGGAAACACCATATATTTT
CAWAADRSGNTIYF
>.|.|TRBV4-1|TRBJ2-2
TGCGCCAGCAGCCCATCCGCGGGCTCCGGGGAGCTGTTTTTT
CASSPSAGSGELFF
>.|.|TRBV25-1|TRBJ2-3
TGTGCCAGCAGTGCCCCACCCGGGACTCCTCCTCAGGATACGCAGTATTTT
CASSAPPGTPPQDTQYF
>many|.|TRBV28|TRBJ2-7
TGTGCCAGCGGCTGGACCTACGAGCAGTACTTC
CASGWTYEQYF
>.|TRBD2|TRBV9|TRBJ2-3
TGTGCCAGCAGCGTAGGCGGGAGGTCAGATACGCAGTATTTT
CASSVGGRSDTQYF
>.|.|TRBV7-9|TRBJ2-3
TGTGCCAGCAGCTTAGGGGCAGGGAATACGGATACGCAGTATTTT
CASSLGAGNTDTQYF
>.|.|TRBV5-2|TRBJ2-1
TGTGCCAGCAGCTTGGGGTACGCCAGGTCTGGCAATGAGCAGTTCTTC
CASSLGYARSGNEQFF
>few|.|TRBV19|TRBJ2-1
TGTGCCAGTAGTATCGACGGGAGCTCCTACAATGAGCAGTTCTTC
CASSIDGSSYNEQFF
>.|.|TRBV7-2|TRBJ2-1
TGTGCCAGCAGCTCGGGGGTGAGGTACAATGAGCAGTTCTTC
CASSSGVRYNEQFF
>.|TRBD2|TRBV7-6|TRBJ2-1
TGTGCCAGCAGCCAACTAGCGGGTTCCTACAATGAGCAGTTCTTC
CASSQLAGSYNEQFF
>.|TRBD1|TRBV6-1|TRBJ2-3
TGTGCCAGCAGTGACGGGACAGGGGCAGATACGCAGTATTTT
CASSDGTGADTQYF
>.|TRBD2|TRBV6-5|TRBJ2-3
TGTGCCAGCAGCGTAGCGGGAGACACAGATACGCAGTATTTT
CASSVAGDTDTQYF
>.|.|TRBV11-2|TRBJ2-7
TGTGCCAGCAGCTTAGGGAAGGGCCGGACCCTTTCCTACGAGCAGTACTTC
CASSLGKGRTLSYEQYF
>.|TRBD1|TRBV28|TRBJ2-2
TGTGCCAGCAGTCCAGAACGAGACAGGGTTCTTTTTTCGTTCAGGGAGCTGTTTTTT
CASSPERDRVLFSFRELFF
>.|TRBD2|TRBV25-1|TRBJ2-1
TGTGCCAGCAGTGAATGGGAGGGATTAAAGTTCTTC
CASSEWEGLKFF
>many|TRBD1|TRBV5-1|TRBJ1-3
TGCGCCAGCAGCTCCGTCGGACAGGGTACTCACCCCTCTGGAAACACCATATATTTT
CASSSVGQGTHPSGNTIYF
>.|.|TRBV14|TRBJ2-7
TGTGCCAGCGCAGGCCCGATCCGGTTCGAGCAGTACTTC
CASAGPIRFEQYF
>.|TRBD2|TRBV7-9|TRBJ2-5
TGTGCCAGCAGCTTAGGCGGCGGACTAGCGGGGCACCAAGAGACCCAGTACTTC
CASSLGGGLAGHQETQYF
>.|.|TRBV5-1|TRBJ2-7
TGCGCCAGCAGCTTACAGGGTAGGGGGGCCAACGAGCAGTACTTC
CASSLQGRGANEQYF
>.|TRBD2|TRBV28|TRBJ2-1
TGTGCCAGCAGTTTAGGACAGCGGGGGAGCTCCTACAATGAGCAGTTCTTC
CASSLGQRGSSYNEQFF
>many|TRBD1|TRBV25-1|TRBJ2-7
TGTGCCAGCAGTGAAATGTGGACAGGGGGCGCCGAGCAGTACTTC
CASSEMWTGGAEQYF